This T cell receptor (beta chain) was identified in a study of OX40 agonist ivuxolimab in advanced cancers. At the level of the study: Administration of intravenous ivuxolimab to patients occurred every 2 weeks at 0.01 to 10 mg/kg.

V was trimmed by 2 bases and J by 5 bases, leaving 11 bases between them. Germline CDR1 and CDR2: GTSNPN and SVGIG (reference sequence). The length of the CDR3 is 13 residues. The data were produced by immunoSEQ multiplex PCR, yet TCRdb's version contains in-frame clones alone and is incomplete. The sample contains about 25,000 clones, about 76% of which appear only once. Study observations and caveats: The study observed clonal expansion of CD4+ and CD8+ blood T cells by week 6 at 0.1 to 3.0 mg/kg. Specificity for antigen went undetermined in the expanded peripheral T cells.

On this clone: What it binds is unknown.

The chain couples TRBV30 to TRBJ2-3; D possibly corresponds to TRBD1 (6 bases). The specimen was CD4+ or CD8+ T cells sorted from blood, collected in a trial of the OX40 agonist ivuxolimab. This sequence originates from an adult with an advanced solid tumor such as melanoma, head and neck, liver or kidney cancer. The DNA of the CDR3 is TGTGCCTGGAGTCGAGTAGGGGGAGATACGCAGTATTTT. Amino acids: CAWSRVGGDTQYF.